This T cell receptor (beta chain) derives from a study of a mutant IDH1 vaccine in newly diagnosed glioma. Study background: Patients got their first vaccination 4-6 weeks after radiotherapy alone, or with temozolomide cycles. A roughly 60% male, approximately 40% female split and a mean age of 40.4 years characterized treated patients. The therapy given earlier, which was standard therapy, consisted of radiotherapy, temozolomide, or both, and most of the patients received both.

General observations from the study: Changes to the top peripheral T cell clonotypes appeared unrelated to pseudoprogression.

Of note for this clone: Its antigen is unknown.

Some clones are missing from TCRdb's copy, which holds only in-frame ones; the method was immunoSEQ multiplex PCR. The repertoire includes tens of thousands of clones, 70% to 85% of them detected once, and 3.5% to 4.5% sits in the top ten. Time point of the sample: week 11, during vaccination. All doses held 300 ug of mutant IDH1 20-mer peptide, with topical imiquimod. The clonotype comes from a young man with glioma. The sample in question was PBMCs, obtained from a glioma patient whose treatment included an IDH1 peptide vaccine.

CDR3 sequence (DNA): TGCGCCAGCAGCGGAAACCCGGGACAGGGGGCCTACGAGCAGTACTTC. Amino acid sequence: CASSGNPGQGAYEQYF. The genes are TRBV5-1 and TRBJ2-7; 11 bases map to TRBD1. This CDR3 is 16 amino acids long. The J segment lost 2 bases and the V segment lost 4 bases, leaving 8 bases of the junction unmatched. CDR1 is SGHRS and CDR2 is YFSETQ in the germline V gene.